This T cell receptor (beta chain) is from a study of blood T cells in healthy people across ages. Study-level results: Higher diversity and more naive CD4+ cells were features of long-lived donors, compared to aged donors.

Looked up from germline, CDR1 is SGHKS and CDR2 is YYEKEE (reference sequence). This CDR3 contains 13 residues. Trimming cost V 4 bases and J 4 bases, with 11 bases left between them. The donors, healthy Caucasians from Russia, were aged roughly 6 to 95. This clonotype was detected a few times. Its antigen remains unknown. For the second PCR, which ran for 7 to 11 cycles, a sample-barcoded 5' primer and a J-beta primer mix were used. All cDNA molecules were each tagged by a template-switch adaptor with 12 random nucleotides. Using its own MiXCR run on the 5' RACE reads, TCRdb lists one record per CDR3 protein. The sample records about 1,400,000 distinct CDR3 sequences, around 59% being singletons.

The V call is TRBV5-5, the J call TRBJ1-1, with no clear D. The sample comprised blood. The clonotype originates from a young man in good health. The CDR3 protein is CASSLSWATEAFF. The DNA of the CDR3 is TGTGCCAGCAGCCTAAGTTGGGCCACTGAAGCTTTCTTT.